This T cell receptor (beta chain) was captured in a study of cytomegalovirus exposure and HLA in healthy donors. Overall study: It was reported in a later analysis that the 100 to 150 validation repertoires used the same platform as the 666 first-cohort repertoires. General study results and limits: It was found in a later analysis that first-cohort TCR clusters tended to co-occur in the 120 validation repertoires. Reportedly, cytomegalovirus status was diagnosed with high sensitivity and specificity. Listed as cytomegalovirus-associated were more than 150 TCR beta chains.

V shed 3 bases and J shed 3 bases, with 12 bases lying between them. The V gene's germline CDR1 is LGHNA and CDR2 YNFKEQ. The CDR3 has 14 amino acids. The method was immunoSEQ multiplex PCR; TCRdb's version includes in-frame clones alone and lacks a portion of them. The sample shows more than 300,000 clones, 70% to 90% of them seen only once. With regard to this clone: The antigen is undetermined.

This sequence joins TRBV4-2 and TRBJ2-7, with a weak D call TRBD1 (6 bases). Sequenced input: PBMCs. This sequence was found in a woman under 30 in good health and CMV-seronegative. CDR3 nucleotide sequence: TGTGCCAGCAGCCAGGATCCGGACAGCTACGAGCAGTACTTC. Translating gives CASSQDPDSYEQYF.